This passage covers 23 T cell receptor beta chains from one sample sequenced in a study of blood T cell repertoires in COVID-19 (dated by TCRdb to 2018 to 2021). Libraries were prepared through the immunoSEQ multiplex PCR assay. TCRdb holds this immuneACCESS table with in-frame rearrangements only. Some clones are missing; in checked studies, unresolved V genes explain under half, and the rest has no known cause. The sample data list about 47,000 clones, and 75% to 90% of these were observed just once. The ten largest make up less than 8% of the sample. Sequenced material: peripheral blood. The receptor set was obtained from a man aged 55 to 70 with active COVID-19.

The chain couples TRBV19 to TRBJ2-3; 10 positions agree with TRBD1. The CDR3 length is 14 residues. Germline V gene lookup returns CDR1 LNHDA and CDR2 SQIVND (reference sequence). The V segment lost 6 bases and the J segment 6 bases; nucleotides outside the gene matches: 6. CDR3 in amino acids: CASSYMGQGDTQYF. The CDR3 bases are TGTGCCAGTAGCTATATGGGACAGGGGGATACGCAGTATTTT.

The gene calls are TRBV27 and TRBJ2-5; the match to TRBD2 covers 8 bases. From germline, CDR1 is MNHEY and CDR2 SMNVEV (reference sequence). The CDR3 is 17 residues long. V shed 5 bases, J shed 0 bases, and the junction held 11 bases outside the gene matches. CDR3 sequence reads: CASSLGRGRGDQETQYF. As DNA, the CDR3 is TGTGCCAGCAGTCTCGGGAGAGGGCGGGGGGACCAAGAGACCCAGTACTTC.

The chain joins TRBV29-1 to TRBJ2-3; TRBD2 matches at 8 bases. The CDR3 extends over 14 amino acids. V shed 7 bases, J shed 4 bases, and the junction held 10 bases outside the gene matches. CDR1 and CDR2 (germline): SQVTM, ANQGSEA. This CDR3 reads CSGGVGTSPDTQYF. CDR3 bases: TGCAGCGGGGGGGTAGGGACTAGTCCAGATACGCAGTATTTT.

The chain employs TRBV6-4 and TRBJ2-2; a weak D match, TRBD1 (5 bases). This CDR3 is built from 14 residues. Trimming left V 6 bases short and J 1 base short, with 9 bases between. CDR1 and CDR2 from the germline V gene are MRHNA and SNTAGT. The CDR3 here is CASSLDRNTGELFF. In DNA form, the CDR3 reads TGTGCCAGCAGCCTTGACAGGAACACCGGGGAGCTGTTTTTT.

The chain has TRBV7-2 and TRBJ2-1; TRBD2 matches 9 bases. This CDR3 has 16 residues. V gave up 7 bases and J gave up 7 bases; unmatched junction bases: 14. The germline V gene encodes CDR1 SGHTA and CDR2 FQGNSA. The CDR3 is CASTPQGAGGPNEQFF. The DNA for the CDR3 is TGTGCCAGCACCCCTCAAGGTGCGGGGGGGCCAAATGAGCAGTTCTTC.

There are a few counts of this clone. The chain employs TRBV7-9 and TRBJ1-2; TRBD1 might be the D (5 bases). The CDR3 is 14 residues long. V lost 0 bases and J 5 bases, leaving 10 bases between the germline ends. In germline, CDR1 is SEHNR, CDR2 FQNEAQ (reference sequence). The chain's CDR3 is CASSLAGTQYGYTF. The CDR3 nucleotides are TGTGCCAGCAGCTTAGCCGGGACTCAATATGGCTACACCTTC.

The chain carries TRBV18 and TRBJ2-5; D possibly corresponds to TRBD2 (6 bases). This CDR3 has 14 amino acids. V gave up 4 bases and J gave up 1 base, with 10 bases separating them. From germline, CDR1 is KGHSH and CDR2 LQKENI. CDR3 sequence: CASSLGGGQETQYF. The CDR3 nucleotides are TGTGCCAGCTCACTTGGGGGAGGCCAAGAGACCCAGTACTTC. The whole variable domain, remainder taken from reference TRBV18 and TRBJ2-5, is NAGVMQNPRHLVRRRGQEARLRCSPMKGHSHVYWYRQLPEEGLKFMVYLQKENIIDESGMPKERFSAEFPKEGPSILRIQQVVRGDSAAYFCASSLGGGQETQYFGPGTRLLVL.

The chain is built from TRBV18 and TRBJ2-1; possibly TRBD1 for D (5 bases). V lost 0 bases and J lost 6, with 9 bases in between. CDR1 is KGHSH and CDR2 is LQKENI in the germline V gene. The CDR3 extends over 14 amino acids. CDR3: CASSPPGLVNEQFF. The CDR3 DNA reads TGTGCCAGCTCACCACCGGGGCTAGTCAATGAGCAGTTCTTC.

This clone occurred a few times. The gene calls are TRBV11-3 and TRBJ2-2, with 10 bases lining up with TRBD1. Germline values: CDR1 SGHNT, CDR2 YENEEA. The CDR3 totals 15 residues. J gave up 2 bases and V 5 bases, and 2 bases lay outside the gene matches. CDR3 DNA: TGTGCCAGCAGCCGGACAGGGGGTAACACCGGGGAGCTGTTTTTT. It specifies CASSRTGGNTGELFF.

This chain connects TRBV7-9 to TRBJ2-7, with TRBD2 matching over 10 bases. The J segment lost 6 bases and the V segment lost 4 bases, leaving 6 bases of the junction unmatched. The CDR3 loop spans 14 amino acids. Germline assignment: CDR1 SEHNR and CDR2 FQNEAQ (reference sequence). The CDR3 DNA follows: TGTGCCAGCAGCTCCCGACTAGCGGGCCTCGAGCAGTACTTC. This codes for CASSSRLAGLEQYF.

This chain links TRBV23-1 with TRBJ1-2; D remains unclear. TRBV23-1 is noted as an ORF with a role that remains uncertain. Trimming left V 3 bases short and J 2 bases short, with 10 bases between. CDR3 length: 14 residues. This CDR3 reads CASSHLTRNYGYTF. The CDR3 DNA follows: TGCGCCAGCAGTCACCTTACAAGAAACTATGGCTACACCTTC.

V and J are TRBV11-3 and TRBJ2-3; D unclear. Germline V CDR1 and CDR2: SGHNT, YENEEA. This CDR3 is 12 amino acids long. V lost 3 bases to trimming and J lost 5 bases, with 6 bases between them. CDR3 sequence reads: CASSFSGDTQYF. CDR3 nucleotides: TGTGCCAGCAGCTTTTCCGGAGATACGCAGTATTTT.

The gene calls are TRBV28 and TRBJ1-3, with a weak D call TRBD1 (5 bases). This CDR3 spans 14 amino acids. V was clipped by 8 bases and J by 4 bases, with 15 bases between them. Looked up from germline, CDR1 is MDHEN and CDR2 is SYDVKM. CDR3 loop: CASLTQGAGNTIYF. The CDR3 nucleotides are TGTGCCAGCCTCACTCAGGGTGCGGGAAACACCATATATTTT. Together with reference TRBV28 and TRBJ1-3, the CDR3 gives the full variable domain: DVKVTQSSRYLVKRTGEKVFLECVQDMDHENMFWYRQDPGLGLRLIYFSYDVKMKEKGDIPEGYSVSREKKERFSLILESASTNQTSMYLCASLTQGAGNTIYFGEGSWLTVV.

This chain links TRBV19 with TRBJ2-3, with 7 positions matching TRBD1. Germline V CDR1 and CDR2: LNHDA, SQIVND (reference sequence). Losses at the gene ends were 4 bases for V and 3 bases for J; bases not matched to a gene: 1. This CDR3 comprises 13 residues. CDR3 sequence reads: CASSTQGTDTQYF. Written as DNA, the CDR3 is TGTGCCAGTAGTACACAGGGGACAGATACGCAGTATTTT.

The chain employs TRBV11-3 and TRBJ2-3; 8 bases align to TRBD1. The CDR3 totals 14 residues. V lost 5 bases, J lost 6 bases, and 7 bases stayed unmatched. Germline V lookup: CDR1 SGHNT, CDR2 YENEEA. CDR3 coding DNA: TGTGCCAGCAGCCCAGCCAGGGGGCGGGATACGCAGTATTTT. Residues: CASSPARGRDTQYF.

The chain uses TRBV7-9 and TRBJ1-1; 7 nucleotides line up with TRBD1. The germline CDR1 and CDR2 sequences are SEHNR and FQNEAQ (reference sequence). Germline trimming cut 7 bases from V and 0 bases from J; bases unmatched to any gene: 5. The CDR3 contains 14 residues. DNA of the CDR3: TGTGCCAGCATCCCGACAGGGATGAACACTGAAGCTTTCTTT. As protein: CASIPTGMNTEAFF.

V and J are TRBV18 and TRBJ1-1; TRBD1 aligns across 10 bases. Germline V CDR1 and CDR2: KGHSH, LQKENI. V lost 1 base, J lost 6 bases, and 5 bases stayed unmatched. This CDR3 contains 15 residues. The CDR3 protein is CASSPRGQGGPEAFF. CDR3 DNA sequence: TGTGCCAGCTCACCACGCGGACAGGGGGGTCCTGAAGCTTTCTTT.

The V and J genes are TRBV5-6 and TRBJ1-4; a possible D gene is TRBD1 (5 bases). The length of the CDR3 is 14 residues. CDR1 SGHDT and CDR2 YYEEEE come from the germline V gene. Trimming pared 4 bases from V and 8 bases from J, leaving 15 bases between. The CDR3 region has the DNA TGTGCCAGCAGCCGAGGTGGGGCGCGCGAAAAACTGTTTTTT. It encodes CASSRGGAREKLFF.

The chain combines TRBV7-9 with TRBJ1-2; D not certain. Germline CDR1 and CDR2: SEHNR and FQNEAQ (reference sequence). The germline V and J ends were trimmed by 5 bases and 4 bases, with 17 bases remaining between them. The CDR3 consists of 15 residues. The CDR3 bases are TGTGCCAGCAGCCAGGTGGGAGTGCATAGCTATGGCTACACCTTC. This translates into CASSQVGVHSYGYTF.

This chain joins TRBV18 and TRBJ2-5, with TRBD1 matching 8 bases. V dropped 4 bases and J dropped 2; count of bases not matched to a gene: 9. There are 16 residues in the CDR3. The V gene's germline CDR1 is KGHSH and CDR2 LQKENI. The CDR3 loop is CASSLGQGRRQETQYF. In DNA form, the CDR3 reads TGTGCCAGCTCACTAGGACAGGGTAGGCGTCAAGAGACCCAGTACTTC.

This clone was counted between two and nine times. J is TRBJ1-4 and V is TRBV3-1 (or the pseudogene TRBV3-2); weak D call: TRBD1 (6 bases). Germline-derived CDR1 and CDR2 are LGHDT and YNNKEL (reference sequence). The CDR3 is 15 amino acids. V was clipped by 4 bases and J by 7 bases, with 16 bases between them. The CDR3 sequence is CASSRAGAEGEKLFF. Written as DNA, the CDR3 is TGTGCCAGCAGCCGGGCGGGGGCTGAGGGTGAAAAACTGTTTTTT.

This chain uses TRBV5-1 with TRBJ2-6; the D gene is possibly TRBD1 (6 bases). Per germline, CDR1 SGHRS and CDR2 YFSETQ. The CDR3 is made up of 16 amino acids. V gave up 1 base and J gave up 1 base, with 9 bases separating them. The CDR3, as DNA: TGCGCCAGCAGCTTGACAGGGACATCTGGGGCCAACGTCCTGACTTTC. Translated: CASSLTGTSGANVLTF. The full variable domain, completed using reference TRBV5-1 and TRBJ2-6, is KAGVTQTPRYLIKTRGQQVTLSCSPISGHRSVSWYQQTPGQGLQFLFEYFSETQRNKGNFPGRFSGRQFSNSRSEMNVSTLELGDSALYLCASSLTGTSGANVLTFGAGSRLTVL.

The chain joins TRBV28 to TRBJ1-5; no definite D call. Trimming stripped 6 bases from V and 4 bases from J, with 19 bases between. Germline V lookup: CDR1 MDHEN, CDR2 SYDVKM. The CDR3 totals 16 residues. CDR3 DNA: TGTGCCAGCAGCTCCCCGGCGGGAAGAGGGAATCAGCCCCAGCATTTT. Amino acids: CASSSPAGRGNQPQHF. Using reference TRBV28 and TRBJ1-5 for the parts outside the CDR3, the full variable domain is DVKVTQSSRYLVKRTGEKVFLECVQDMDHENMFWYRQDPGLGLRLIYFSYDVKMKEKGDIPEGYSVSREKKERFSLILESASTNQTSMYLCASSSPAGRGNQPQHFGDGTRLSIL.